This T cell receptor beta chain appears in the sequencing data of a study of T cells in Graves' hyperthyroidism and ophthalmopathy (dated by TCRdb to the late 2010s). Study-wide context: Peripheral blood samples were taken at the time of initial diagnosis, prior to any treatment. The approximately 100 discovery patients were randomly split 7:3 into training and test sets. TCR V-J signatures able to tell the groups apart were searched for in a discovery cohort of 90 to 100 patients, of whom roughly 42 had Graves' ophthalmopathy and 57 had stable Graves' hyperthyroidism. An independent validation cohort of under 20 hyperthyroidism patients and more than 15 patients who later progressed to ophthalmopathy tested prospective prediction of ophthalmopathy. The paper reports TCR Vbeta CDR3 sequencing of 135 peripheral blood samples: over 40 ophthalmopathy, over 70 hyperthyroidism and 17 progressor patients. In addition, the study compared T-cell repertoires in thyroid tissue and in blood from roughly 6 Graves' hyperthyroidism patients. Once sampling was done, hyperthyroidism patients were given methimazole at a starting dose of 30 mg daily, whereas ophthalmopathy patients were given high-dose intravenous methylprednisolone.

The TCR beta CDR3 regions were amplified from RNA transcripts. The TCR CDR3 was subjected to a first round of RT-PCR using the HTBI primer set and the Qiagen OneStep RT-PCR kit. Libraries were constructed in a second round of multiplex PCR, after which size selection and purification were carried out. The libraries were sequenced on an Illumina HiSeq2000 using paired-end 100 bp reads. Regarding the original processing steps: SOAPnuke was used to process the raw data, throwing out any read that contained adapters or uncalled bases, had a mean Phred below 15, or lacked an exact constant-primer or identifier match. COPE v1.2.5 was used to merge high-quality paired reads, and clonotypes were defined as unique nucleotide sequences. Clonotypes were aligned to IMGT TRBV, TRBD and TRBJ reference segments using MiTCR v1.1. Only V-J combinations with frequency above 0.0001, covering about 99% of repertoires, were analysed. A TCS score was defined as the ratio of F50 (clonal expansion) to E x V (chaos), with BLOSUM62-based TCRdist applied between CDR3 peptides within each V-J. Welch's t-statistics and random forest reduced 450 to 600 V-J features to 13, which were used in a naive Bayes classifier (R e1071). TCRdb handled the public reads itself, with Q25 trimming in fastp and clone calling in MiXCR, and kept productive beta chains. Each CDR3 protein gets just one entry, which takes the most common genes and DNA from the rows behind it. In this record, the V and J calls reflect TCRdb's handling and not the investigators' own analysis. The sample table contains 500,000 or so distinct CDR3 sequences; only one count was recorded for roughly a sixth of them. The top ten hold less than 30% of the sample.

Unmatched junction bases come to 9, with V trimmed by 7 bases and J by 6 bases. CDR1 and CDR2 are read off the germline V gene as ENHRY and SYGVKD. There are 14 amino acids in the CDR3, from cysteine to phenylalanine inclusive. CDR3 DNA only is kept here, 42 bases in frame from base 1. Remarks on this clonotype: Its binding antigen is unknown. The input lacks base qualities; no much larger clone sits a single base away.

Overall study outcomes, separate from this receptor: Sample size was not statistically predetermined, and investigators were not blinded to group allocation. Most expanded thyroid clonotypes (frequency above 0.001) were also detected in blood, a finding suggesting that blood repertoires may reflect thyroid immune responses. In validation, the model predicted progression to ophthalmopathy a median of roughly 6.2 months before onset, with approximately 68% sensitivity and roughly 77% specificity. A model built on a 13 V-J signature distinguished ophthalmopathy from stable hyperthyroidism, reaching approximately 89% sensitivity and about 81% specificity in cross-validation and 80%/75% in testing.

Ophthalmopathy patients had moderately to severely active disease, Clinical Activity Score of at least 3, NOSPECS grade of at least 4, and duration under 3 months. Patients with uncontrolled infections, other autoimmune diseases, pregnancy or lactation were excluded. Diagnoses relied on clinical symptoms, serum thyroxine and TRAb, thyroid ultrasound and orbital computed tomography. Ficoll-Paque density gradient centrifugation was used to isolate PBMCs from about 9 ml of fresh peripheral blood. Trizol reagent was used to extract total RNA, and RNA quality was then checked on an Agilent 2100 Bioanalyzer.

The V and J segments used are TRBV10-3 and TRBJ1-5; 7 nucleotides in the junction match TRBD1. Sequenced sample: blood. The receptor comes from a woman younger than 45 with Graves' ophthalmopathy. The DNA sequence is TGTGCCATCAAAGGAACAGGGGATAGTCAGCCCCAGCATTTT. Translated, this gives CAIKGTGDSQPQHF.